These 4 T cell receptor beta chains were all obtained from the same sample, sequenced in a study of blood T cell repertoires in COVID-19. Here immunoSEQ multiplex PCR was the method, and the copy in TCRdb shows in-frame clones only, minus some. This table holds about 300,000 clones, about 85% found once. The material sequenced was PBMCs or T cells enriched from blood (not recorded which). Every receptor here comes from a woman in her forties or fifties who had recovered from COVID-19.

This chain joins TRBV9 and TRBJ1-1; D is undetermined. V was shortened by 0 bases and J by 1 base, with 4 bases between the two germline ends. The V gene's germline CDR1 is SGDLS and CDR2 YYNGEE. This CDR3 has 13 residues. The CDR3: CASSVVWNTEAFF. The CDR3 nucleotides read TGTGCCAGCAGCGTAGTCTGGAACACTGAAGCTTTCTTT.

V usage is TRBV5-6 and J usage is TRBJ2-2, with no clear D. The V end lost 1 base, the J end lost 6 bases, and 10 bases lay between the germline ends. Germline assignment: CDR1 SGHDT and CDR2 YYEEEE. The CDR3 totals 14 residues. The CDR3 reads CASSLLQVAGELFF. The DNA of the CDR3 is TGTGCCAGCAGCTTGCTTCAGGTAGCCGGGGAGCTGTTTTTT.

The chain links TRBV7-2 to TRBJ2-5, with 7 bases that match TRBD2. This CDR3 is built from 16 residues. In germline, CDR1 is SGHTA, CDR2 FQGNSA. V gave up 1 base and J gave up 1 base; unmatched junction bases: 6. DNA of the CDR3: TGTGCCAGCAGCTTAGAACGGGGGGTAAGCCAAGAGACCCAGTACTTC. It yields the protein CASSLERGVSQETQYF.

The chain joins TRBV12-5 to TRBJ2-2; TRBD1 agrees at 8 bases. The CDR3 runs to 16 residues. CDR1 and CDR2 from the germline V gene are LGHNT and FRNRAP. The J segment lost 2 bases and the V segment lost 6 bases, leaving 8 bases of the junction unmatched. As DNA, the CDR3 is TGTGCTAGTGGACTCGCGACAGGGGACAACACCGGGGAGCTGTTTTTT. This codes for CASGLATGDNTGELFF.